This is a list of T cell receptor beta chains from one sample in a study of blood T cell repertoires in COVID-19. Produced via immunoSEQ multiplex PCR; TCRdb's table is partial and in-frame only. This sample has 80,000 to 100,000 clones, with 70% to 90% found just once. The specimen sequenced was peripheral blood. All receptors derive from a human donor with COVID-19, enrolled during active disease. The donor label of this sample is uncertain. Each CDR3 is given with its conserved first and last residue. A D gene is named only where the DNA matches it firmly. Size is stated for part of the rows, as once, few or many counts, or as a class when the clone is expanded.

CDR3 protein: CASRRTGWNGYTF
CDR3 DNA: TGTGCCAGCAGACGGACAGGGTGGAATGGCTACACCTTC
J gene: TRBJ1-2
V gene: TRBV28
D gene: TRBD1
clone size: -
CDR3 length: 13

CDR3 protein: CASTGEQETQYF
CDR3 DNA: TGTGCCAGCACGGGGGAACAAGAGACCCAGTACTTC
J gene: TRBJ2-5
V gene: TRBV6-5
D gene: -
clone size: -
CDR3 length: 12

CDR3 protein: CASSTTGRTEAFF
CDR3 DNA: TGTGCCAGCAGCACCACAGGGCGGACTGAAGCTTTCTTT
J gene: TRBJ1-1
V gene: TRBV14
D gene: -
clone size: -
CDR3 length: 13

CDR3 protein: CASSLDPLGEQFF
CDR3 DNA: TGCGCCAGCAGCTTGGATCCTCTCGGTGAGCAGTTCTTC
J gene: TRBJ2-1
V gene: TRBV5-1
D gene: -
clone size: few
CDR3 length: 13

CDR3 protein: CASSPLPGYQPQHF
CDR3 DNA: TGTGCCAGCAGCCCTCTCCCCGGTTACCAGCCCCAGCATTTT
J gene: TRBJ1-5
V gene: TRBV7-6
D gene: -
clone size: -
CDR3 length: 14

CDR3 protein: CASSLAGYNEQFF
CDR3 DNA: TGTGCCAGCAGTTTGGCAGGATACAATGAGCAGTTCTTC
J gene: TRBJ2-1
V gene: TRBV28
D gene: -
clone size: once
CDR3 length: 13

CDR3 protein: CASSLGLAEGNEQFF
CDR3 DNA: TGTGCCAGCAGCTTAGGACTAGCGGAGGGAAATGAGCAGTTCTTC
J gene: TRBJ2-1
V gene: TRBV11-3
D gene: TRBD2
clone size: -
CDR3 length: 15

CDR3 protein: CASSLNTGAQETQYF
CDR3 DNA: TGCGCCAGCAGCTTAAACACAGGGGCCCAAGAGACCCAGTACTTC
J gene: TRBJ2-5
V gene: TRBV5-1
D gene: TRBD1
clone size: -
CDR3 length: 15

CDR3 protein: CASSRTGDLRETQYF
CDR3 DNA: TGTGCCAGCAGCCGAACAGGGGATTTGCGTGAGACCCAGTACTTC
J gene: TRBJ2-5
V gene: TRBV5-5
D gene: TRBD1
clone size: few
CDR3 length: 15

CDR3 protein: CASSKALAGTDPSTDTQYF
CDR3 DNA: TGTGCCAGCAGCAAAGCACTAGCGGGGACCGATCCTAGCACAGATACGCAGTATTTT
J gene: TRBJ2-3
V gene: TRBV21-1
D gene: -
clone size: -
CDR3 length: 19

CDR3 protein: CAVHGGAYNEQFF
CDR3 DNA: TGTGCCGTCCACGGGGGAGCCTACAATGAGCAGTTCTTC
J gene: TRBJ2-1
V gene: TRBV28
D gene: -
clone size: -
CDR3 length: 13

CDR3 protein: CASSLYPAHIQYF
CDR3 DNA: TGTGCCAGCAGCCTCTATCCCGCCCACATTCAGTACTTC
J gene: TRBJ2-4
V gene: TRBV5-6
D gene: -
clone size: -
CDR3 length: 13

CDR3 protein: CASSVLGIGTYEQYF
CDR3 DNA: TGTGCCAGCAGCGTACTCGGGATAGGGACTTACGAGCAGTACTTC
J gene: TRBJ2-7
V gene: TRBV9
D gene: -
clone size: -
CDR3 length: 15

CDR3 protein: CASSPGAFGNTIYF
CDR3 DNA: TGTGCCAGCTCACCGGGAGCCTTCGGAAACACCATATATTTT
J gene: TRBJ1-3
V gene: TRBV18
D gene: -
clone size: -
CDR3 length: 14

CDR3 protein: CASSLYETVLTYGLKGNTIYF
CDR3 DNA: TGTGCCAGCAGTTTGTACGAAACCGTCCTGACCTACGGACTGAAAGGAAACACCATATATTTT
J gene: TRBJ1-3
V gene: TRBV28
D gene: -
clone size: -
CDR3 length: 21

CDR3 protein: CASSPPTGHVGETFF
CDR3 DNA: TGTGCCAGCAGCCCACCGACAGGTCACGTTGGGGAGACTTTCTTT
J gene: TRBJ1-1
V gene: TRBV11-3
D gene: -
clone size: -
CDR3 length: 15

CDR3 protein: CASRGDLDSPLHF
CDR3 DNA: TGTGCCAGCAGAGGGGATCTCGATTCACCCCTCCACTTT
J gene: TRBJ1-6
V gene: TRBV25-1
D gene: -
clone size: -
CDR3 length: 13

CDR3 protein: CASSQGTTGAYNEQFF
CDR3 DNA: TGTGCCAGCAGCCAAGGCACAACAGGGGCTTACAATGAGCAGTTCTTC
J gene: TRBJ2-1
V gene: TRBV4-2
D gene: TRBD1
clone size: -
CDR3 length: 16

CDR3 protein: CASSLPGQGLGGYTF
CDR3 DNA: TGTGCCAGCAGTTTACCGGGACAGGGGCTCGGCGGCTACACCTTC
J gene: TRBJ1-2
V gene: TRBV6-5
D gene: TRBD1
clone size: -
CDR3 length: 15